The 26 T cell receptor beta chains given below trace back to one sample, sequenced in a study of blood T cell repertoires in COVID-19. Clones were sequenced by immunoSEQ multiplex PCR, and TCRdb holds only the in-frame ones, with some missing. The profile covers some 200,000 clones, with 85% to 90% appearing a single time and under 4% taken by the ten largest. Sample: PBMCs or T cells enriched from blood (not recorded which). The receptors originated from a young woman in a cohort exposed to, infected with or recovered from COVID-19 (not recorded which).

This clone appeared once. DNA of the CDR3: TGTGCCAGCAGACCCCCCTTAGACTACGAGCAGTACTTC. Translation: CASRPPLDYEQYF. The chain combines TRBV27 with TRBJ2-7; no reliable D call. The CDR3 contains 13 residues. CDR1 MNHEY and CDR2 SMNVEV come from the germline V gene (reference sequence). The V and J ends lost 6 bases and 3 bases respectively, with 12 bases between them.

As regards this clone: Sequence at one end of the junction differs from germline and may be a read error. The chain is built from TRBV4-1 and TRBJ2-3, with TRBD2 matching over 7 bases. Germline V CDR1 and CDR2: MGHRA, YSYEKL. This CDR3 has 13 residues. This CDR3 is CASSREGVVAPHF. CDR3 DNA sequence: TGCGCCAGCAGCCGGGAGGGAGTGGTGGCCCCGCATTTT.

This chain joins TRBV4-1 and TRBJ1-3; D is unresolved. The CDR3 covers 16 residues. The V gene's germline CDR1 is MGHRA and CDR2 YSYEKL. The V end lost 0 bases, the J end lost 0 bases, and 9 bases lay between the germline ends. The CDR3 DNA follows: TGCGCCAGCAGCCAAGATGTGCGGGGCTCTGGAAACACCATATATTTT. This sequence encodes CASSQDVRGSGNTIYF.

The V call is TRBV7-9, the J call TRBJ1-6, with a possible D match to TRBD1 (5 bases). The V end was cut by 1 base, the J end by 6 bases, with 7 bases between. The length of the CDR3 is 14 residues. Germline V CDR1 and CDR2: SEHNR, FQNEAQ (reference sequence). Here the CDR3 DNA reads TGTGCCAGCAGCTTAGTTAGGGGTAATTCACCCCTCCACTTT. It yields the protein CASSLVRGNSPLHF.

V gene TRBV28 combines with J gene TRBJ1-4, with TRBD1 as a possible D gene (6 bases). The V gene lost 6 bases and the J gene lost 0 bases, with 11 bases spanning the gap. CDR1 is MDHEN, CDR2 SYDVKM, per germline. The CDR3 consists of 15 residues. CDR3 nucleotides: TGTGCCAGCAGGGGACAAGCTGCAACTAATGAAAAACTGTTTTTT. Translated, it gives CASRGQAATNEKLFF.

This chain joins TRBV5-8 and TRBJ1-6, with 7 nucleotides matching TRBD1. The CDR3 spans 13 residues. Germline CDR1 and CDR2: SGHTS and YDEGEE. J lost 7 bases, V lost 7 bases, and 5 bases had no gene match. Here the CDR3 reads CASPDRINSPLHF. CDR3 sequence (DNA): TGTGCCAGCCCGGACAGGATAAATTCACCCCTCCACTTT. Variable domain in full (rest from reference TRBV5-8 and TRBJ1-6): EAGVTQSPTHLIKTRGQQATLRCSPISGHTSVYWYQQALGLGLQFLLWYDEGEERNRGNFPPRFSGRQFPNYSSELNVNALELEDSALYLCASPDRINSPLHFGNGTRLTVT.

CDR3 in amino acids: CASSSGNTIYF. The CDR3 nucleotides read TGTGCCAGCAGCAGCGGAAACACCATATATTTT. The chain uses TRBV13 and TRBJ1-3, with unresolved D. Trimming removed 5 bases at V and 4 bases at J, with 3 bases between. The germline CDR1 and CDR2 sequences are PRHDT and FYEKMQ (reference sequence). This CDR3 has 11 residues. The whole variable domain, filled in from reference TRBV13 and TRBJ1-3, reads AAGVIQSPRHLIKEKRETATLKCYPIPRHDTVYWYQQGPGQDPQFLISFYEKMQSDKGSIPDRFSAQQFSDYHSELNMSSLELGDSALYFCASSSGNTIYFGEGSWLTVV.

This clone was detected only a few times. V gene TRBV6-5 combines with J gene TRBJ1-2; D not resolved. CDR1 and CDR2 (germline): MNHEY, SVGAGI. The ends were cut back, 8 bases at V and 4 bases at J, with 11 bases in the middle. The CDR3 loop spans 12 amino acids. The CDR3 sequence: CASANGIYGYTF. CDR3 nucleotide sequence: TGTGCCAGCGCAAACGGGATCTATGGCTACACCTTC.

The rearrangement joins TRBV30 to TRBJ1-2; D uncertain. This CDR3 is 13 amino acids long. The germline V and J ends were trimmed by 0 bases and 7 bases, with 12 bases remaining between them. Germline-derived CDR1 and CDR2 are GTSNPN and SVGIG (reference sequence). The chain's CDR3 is CAWSVIRVSGYTF. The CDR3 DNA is TGTGCCTGGAGTGTAATCCGGGTATCTGGCTACACCTTC.

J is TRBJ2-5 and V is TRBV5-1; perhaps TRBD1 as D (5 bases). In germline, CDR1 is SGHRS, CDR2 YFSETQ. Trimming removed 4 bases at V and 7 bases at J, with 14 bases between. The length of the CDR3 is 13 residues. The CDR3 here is CASSPNRKRTQYF. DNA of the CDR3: TGCGCCAGCAGCCCAAACAGGAAAAGGACCCAGTACTTC.

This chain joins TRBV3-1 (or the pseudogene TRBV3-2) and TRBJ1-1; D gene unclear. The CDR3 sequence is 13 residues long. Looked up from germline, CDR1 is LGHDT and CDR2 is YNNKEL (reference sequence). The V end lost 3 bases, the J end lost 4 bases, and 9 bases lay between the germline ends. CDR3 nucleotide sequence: TGTGCCAGCAGCCAGGCGGGAGGCACTGAAGCTTTCTTT. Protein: CASSQAGGTEAFF.

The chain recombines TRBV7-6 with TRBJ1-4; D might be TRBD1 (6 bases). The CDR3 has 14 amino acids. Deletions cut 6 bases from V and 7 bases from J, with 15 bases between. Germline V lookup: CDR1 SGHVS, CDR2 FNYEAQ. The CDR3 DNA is TGTGCCAGCAGAGTACAGGGCCGGGGTGAAAAACTGTTTTTT. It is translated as CASRVQGRGEKLFF.

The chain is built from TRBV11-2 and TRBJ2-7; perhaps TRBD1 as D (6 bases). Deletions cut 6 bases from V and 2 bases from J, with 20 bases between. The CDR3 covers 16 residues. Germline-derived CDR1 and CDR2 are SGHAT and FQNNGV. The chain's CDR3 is CASSLRTGHQAYEQYF. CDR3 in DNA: TGTGCCAGCAGTTTAAGGACGGGACATCAGGCCTACGAGCAGTACTTC.

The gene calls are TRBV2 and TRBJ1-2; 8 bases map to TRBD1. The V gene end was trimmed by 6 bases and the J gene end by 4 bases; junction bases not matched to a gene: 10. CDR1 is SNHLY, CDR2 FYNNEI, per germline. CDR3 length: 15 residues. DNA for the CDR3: TGTGCCAGCAGCCCCCAGGGGGCCTCCCTCTATGGCTACACCTTC. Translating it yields CASSPQGASLYGYTF.

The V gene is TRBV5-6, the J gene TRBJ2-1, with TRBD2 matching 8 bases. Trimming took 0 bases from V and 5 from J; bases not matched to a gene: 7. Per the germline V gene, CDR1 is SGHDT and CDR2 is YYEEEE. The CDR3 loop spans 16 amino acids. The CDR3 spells CASSLVTGGPNNEQFF. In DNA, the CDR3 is TGTGCCAGCAGCTTGGTAACGGGGGGGCCGAACAATGAGCAGTTCTTC.

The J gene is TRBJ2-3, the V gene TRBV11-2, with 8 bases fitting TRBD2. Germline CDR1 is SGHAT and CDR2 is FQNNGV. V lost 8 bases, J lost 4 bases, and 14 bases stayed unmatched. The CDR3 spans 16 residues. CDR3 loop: CASSNWAGGKSDTQYF. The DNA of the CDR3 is TGTGCCAGCTCTAATTGGGCGGGGGGAAAATCAGATACGCAGTATTTT.

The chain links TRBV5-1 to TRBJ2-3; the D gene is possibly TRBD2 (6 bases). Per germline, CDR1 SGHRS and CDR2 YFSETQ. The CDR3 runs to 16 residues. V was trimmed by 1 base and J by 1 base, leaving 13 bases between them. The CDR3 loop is CASSLRSGGGTDTQYF. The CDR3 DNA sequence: TGCGCCAGCAGCTTGCGGTCCGGCGGGGGCACAGATACGCAGTATTTT.

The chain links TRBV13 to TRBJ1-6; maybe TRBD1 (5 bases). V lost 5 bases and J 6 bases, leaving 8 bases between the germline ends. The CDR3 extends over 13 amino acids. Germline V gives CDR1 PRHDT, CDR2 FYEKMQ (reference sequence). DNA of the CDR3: TGTGCCAGCAGCCGGGGGAGTAATTCACCCCTCCACTTT. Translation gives CASSRGSNSPLHF.

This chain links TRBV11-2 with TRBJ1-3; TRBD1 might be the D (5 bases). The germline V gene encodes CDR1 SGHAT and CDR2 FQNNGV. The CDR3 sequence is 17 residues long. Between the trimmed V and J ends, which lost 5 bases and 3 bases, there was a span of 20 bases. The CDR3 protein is CASSPDMAGNLGNTIYF. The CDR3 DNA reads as TGTGCCAGCAGCCCGGACATGGCGGGGAACCTTGGAAACACCATATATTTT.

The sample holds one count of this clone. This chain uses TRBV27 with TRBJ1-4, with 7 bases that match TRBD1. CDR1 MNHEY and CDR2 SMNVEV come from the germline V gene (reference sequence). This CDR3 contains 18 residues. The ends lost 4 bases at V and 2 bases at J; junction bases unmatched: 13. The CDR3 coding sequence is TGTGCCAGCAGTTCCGCCGGGGACAGCCGAAGGACTAATGAAAAACTGTTTTTT. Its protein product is CASSSAGDSRRTNEKLFF.

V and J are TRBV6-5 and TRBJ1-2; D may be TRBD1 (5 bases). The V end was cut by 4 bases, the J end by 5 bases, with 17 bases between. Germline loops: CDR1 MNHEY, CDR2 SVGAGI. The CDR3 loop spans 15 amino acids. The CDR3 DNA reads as TGTGCCAGCAGTTCTCCCCAGGGTGGCAGTTATGGCTACACCTTC. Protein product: CASSSPQGGSYGYTF.

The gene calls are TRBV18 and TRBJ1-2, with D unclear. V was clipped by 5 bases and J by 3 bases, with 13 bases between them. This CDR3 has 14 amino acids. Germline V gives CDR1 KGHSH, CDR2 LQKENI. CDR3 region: CASSSRDQDYGYTF. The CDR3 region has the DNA TGTGCCAGCTCATCCCGGGATCAAGACTATGGCTACACCTTC.

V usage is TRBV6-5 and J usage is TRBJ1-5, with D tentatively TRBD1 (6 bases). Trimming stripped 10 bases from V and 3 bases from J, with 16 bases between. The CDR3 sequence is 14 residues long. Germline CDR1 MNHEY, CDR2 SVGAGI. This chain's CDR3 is CATSLGQPNQPQHF. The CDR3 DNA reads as TGTGCCACCTCACTAGGACAGCCCAATCAGCCCCAGCATTTT.

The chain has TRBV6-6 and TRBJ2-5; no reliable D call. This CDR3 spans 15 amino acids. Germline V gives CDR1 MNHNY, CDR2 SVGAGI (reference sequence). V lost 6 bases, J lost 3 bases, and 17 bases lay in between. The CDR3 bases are TGTGCCAGCAGACACGTGGTGGCGGCGAAAGAGACCCAGTACTTC. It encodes CASRHVVAAKETQYF.

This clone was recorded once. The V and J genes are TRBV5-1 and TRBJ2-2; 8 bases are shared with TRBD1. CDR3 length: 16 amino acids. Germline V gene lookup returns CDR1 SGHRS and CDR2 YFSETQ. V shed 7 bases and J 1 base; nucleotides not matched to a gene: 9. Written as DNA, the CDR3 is TGCGCCAGCCTCGCTCGTGGGACAGGGAACACCGGGGAGCTGTTTTTT. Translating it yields CASLARGTGNTGELFF.

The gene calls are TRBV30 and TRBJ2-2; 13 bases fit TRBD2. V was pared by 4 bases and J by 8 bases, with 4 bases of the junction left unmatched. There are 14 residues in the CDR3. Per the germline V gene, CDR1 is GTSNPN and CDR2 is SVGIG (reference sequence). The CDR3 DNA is TGTGCCTGGATCCCGGGACTAGCGGGAGGGGAGCTGTTTTTT. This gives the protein CAWIPGLAGGELFF.